This T cell receptor (beta chain) was recovered during a study of regulatory T cells in long-lasting Graves disease. Findings of the study overall: Favored gene segments in persistent disease were TRBV28, TRBJ1-2 and TRBJ2-5. Persistent patients shared about 2,800 public clonotypes among themselves. Newly diagnosed patients shared fewer, at roughly 970.

V shed 6 bases and J shed 4 bases, with 14 bases lying between them. Germline assignment: CDR1 SNHLY and CDR2 FYNNEI. The CDR3 loop spans 14 amino acids. Time point reported: newly diagnosed GD, antithyroid drugs for less than 3 months. PBMCs provided the RNA from which the TCR library was made. As regards this clonotype: Its antigen is currently unknown.

To make TCR beta libraries, researchers used iRepertoire HTBI primers and Arm-PCR of CDR3 regions. TCRdb processed the multiplex PCR reads anew with MiXCR; each CDR3 protein has one entry. The repertoire includes about 220,000 distinct CDR3 sequences, around 20% of them detected once, and 12% sits in the top ten. The sample also formed part of further work on T cells in Graves' hyperthyroidism and ophthalmopathy.

The rearrangement joins TRBV2 to TRBJ2-3, with a weak D call TRBD2 (6 bases). The sequence derives from a woman in her 30s with Graves disease. Material: peripheral blood mononuclear cells (PBMCs), obtained at new diagnosis, from a patient treated with antithyroid drugs. The CDR3 nucleotides are TGTGCCAGCAGGGGGGGACCCGCCGCAGATACGCAGTATTTT. Its translation: CASRGGPAADTQYF.